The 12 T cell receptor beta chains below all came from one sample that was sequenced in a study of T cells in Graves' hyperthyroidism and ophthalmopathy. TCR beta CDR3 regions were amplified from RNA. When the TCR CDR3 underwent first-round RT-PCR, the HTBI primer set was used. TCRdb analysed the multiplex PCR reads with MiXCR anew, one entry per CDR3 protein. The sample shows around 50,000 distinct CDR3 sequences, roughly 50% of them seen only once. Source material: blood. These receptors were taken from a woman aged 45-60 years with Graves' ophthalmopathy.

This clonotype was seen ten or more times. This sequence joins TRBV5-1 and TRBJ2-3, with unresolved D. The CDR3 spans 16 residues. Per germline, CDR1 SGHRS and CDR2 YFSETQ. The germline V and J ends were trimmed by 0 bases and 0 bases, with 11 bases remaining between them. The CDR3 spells CASSLVAPSSTDTQYF. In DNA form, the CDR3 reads TGCGCCAGCAGCTTGGTCGCCCCTTCTAGCACAGATACGCAGTATTTT.

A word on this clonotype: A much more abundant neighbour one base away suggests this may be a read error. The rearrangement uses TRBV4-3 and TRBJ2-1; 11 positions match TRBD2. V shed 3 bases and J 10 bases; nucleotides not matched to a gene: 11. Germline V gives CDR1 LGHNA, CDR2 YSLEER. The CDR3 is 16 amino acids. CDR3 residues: CASSHALAGGSKEQFF. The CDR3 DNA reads TGCGCCAGCAGCCATGCCCTAGCGGGAGGTTCCAAGGAGCAGTTCTTC.

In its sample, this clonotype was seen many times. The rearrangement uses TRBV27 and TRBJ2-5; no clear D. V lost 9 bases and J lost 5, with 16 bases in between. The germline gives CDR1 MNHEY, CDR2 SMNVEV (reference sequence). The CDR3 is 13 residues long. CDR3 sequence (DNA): TGTGCCAGTCGGGCCCTAGGGCGGGAGACCCAGTACTTC. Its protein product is CASRALGRETQYF.

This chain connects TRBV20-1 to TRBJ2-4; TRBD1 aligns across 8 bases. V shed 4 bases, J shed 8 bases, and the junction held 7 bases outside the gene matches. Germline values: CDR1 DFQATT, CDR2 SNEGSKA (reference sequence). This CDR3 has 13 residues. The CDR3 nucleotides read TGCAGTGCTACGGACAGGGCTTTTGACATTCAGTACTTC. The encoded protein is CSATDRAFDIQYF.

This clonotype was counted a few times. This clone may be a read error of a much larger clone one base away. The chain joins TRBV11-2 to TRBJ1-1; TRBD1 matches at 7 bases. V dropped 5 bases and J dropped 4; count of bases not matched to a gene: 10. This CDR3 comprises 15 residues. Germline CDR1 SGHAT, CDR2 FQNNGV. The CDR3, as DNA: TGTGCCAGCAGCCCCAGACAGGGTGGCGTCACTGAAGCTTTCTTT. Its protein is CASSPRQGGVTEAFF.

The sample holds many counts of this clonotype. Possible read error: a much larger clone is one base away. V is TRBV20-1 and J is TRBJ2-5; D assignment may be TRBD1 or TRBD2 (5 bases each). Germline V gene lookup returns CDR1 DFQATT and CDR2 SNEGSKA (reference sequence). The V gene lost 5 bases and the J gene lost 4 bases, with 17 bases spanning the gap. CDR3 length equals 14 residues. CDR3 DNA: TGCAGTGCTCCCCAGGGACGGGGCCTAGAGACCCAGTACTTC. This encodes CSAPQGRGLETQYF.

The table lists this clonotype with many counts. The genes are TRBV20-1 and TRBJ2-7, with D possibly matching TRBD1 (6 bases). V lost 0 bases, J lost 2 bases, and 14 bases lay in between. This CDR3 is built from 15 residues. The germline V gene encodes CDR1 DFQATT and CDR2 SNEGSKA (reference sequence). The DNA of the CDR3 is TGCAGTGCTAGAGATCCCGGGACAAGGACCTACGAGCAGTACTTC. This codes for CSARDPGTRTYEQYF.

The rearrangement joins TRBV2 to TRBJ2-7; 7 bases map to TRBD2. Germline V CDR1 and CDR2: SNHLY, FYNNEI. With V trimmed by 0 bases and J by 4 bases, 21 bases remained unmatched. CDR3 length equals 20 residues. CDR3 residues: CASSEASMSGPRGLYYEQYF. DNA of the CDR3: TGTGCCAGCAGTGAAGCGTCTATGTCCGGGCCCCGGGGACTATATTACGAGCAGTACTTC. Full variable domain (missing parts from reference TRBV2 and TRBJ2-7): EPEVTQTPSHQVTQMGQEVILRCVPISNHLYFYWYRQILGQKVEFLVSFYNNEISEKSEIFDDQFSVERPDGSNFTLKIRSTKLEDSAMYFCASSEASMSGPRGLYYEQYFGPGTRLTVT.

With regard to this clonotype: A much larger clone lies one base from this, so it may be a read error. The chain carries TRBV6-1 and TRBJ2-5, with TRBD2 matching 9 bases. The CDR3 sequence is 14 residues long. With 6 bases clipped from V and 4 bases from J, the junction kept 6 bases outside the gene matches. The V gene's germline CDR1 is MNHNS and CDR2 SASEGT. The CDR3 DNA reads TGTGCCAGCAGGGCGCGGGGGGGCCGAGAGACCCAGTACTTC. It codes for CASRARGGRETQYF.

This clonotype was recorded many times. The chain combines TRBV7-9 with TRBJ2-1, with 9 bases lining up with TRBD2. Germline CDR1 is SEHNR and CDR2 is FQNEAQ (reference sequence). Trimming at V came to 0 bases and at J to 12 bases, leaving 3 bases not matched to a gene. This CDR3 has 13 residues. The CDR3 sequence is CASSLASGSSQFF. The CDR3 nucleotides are TGTGCCAGCAGCTTAGCTAGCGGGAGTTCGCAGTTCTTC.

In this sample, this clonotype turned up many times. CDR3 region: CASSGTSGEYEQYF. The CDR3, as DNA: TGTGCCAGCAGCGGGACTAGCGGGGAGTACGAGCAGTACTTC. The chain couples TRBV12-3 or TRBV12-4 to TRBJ2-7; TRBD2 aligns across 13 bases. Unmatched junction bases numbered 3, after V lost 6 bases and J lost 4 bases. The CDR3 contains 14 residues.

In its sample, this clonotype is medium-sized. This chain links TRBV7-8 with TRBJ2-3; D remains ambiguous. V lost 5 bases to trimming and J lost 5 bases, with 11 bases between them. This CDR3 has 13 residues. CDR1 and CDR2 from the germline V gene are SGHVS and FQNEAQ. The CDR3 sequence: CASSPTHVDTQYF. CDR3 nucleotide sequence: TGTGCCAGCAGCCCCACACACGTAGATACGCAGTATTTT.